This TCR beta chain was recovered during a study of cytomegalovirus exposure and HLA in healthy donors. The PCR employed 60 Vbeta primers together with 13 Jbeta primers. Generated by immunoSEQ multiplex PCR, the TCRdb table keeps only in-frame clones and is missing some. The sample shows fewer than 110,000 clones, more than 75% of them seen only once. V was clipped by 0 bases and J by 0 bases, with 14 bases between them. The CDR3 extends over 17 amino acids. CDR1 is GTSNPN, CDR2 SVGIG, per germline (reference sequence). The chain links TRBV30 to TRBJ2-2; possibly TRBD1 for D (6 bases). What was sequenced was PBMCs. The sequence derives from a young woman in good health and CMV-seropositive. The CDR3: CAWSVRTVSTNTGELFF. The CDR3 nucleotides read TGTGCCTGGAGTGTTAGGACAGTGTCAACGAACACCGGGGAGCTGTTTTTT.